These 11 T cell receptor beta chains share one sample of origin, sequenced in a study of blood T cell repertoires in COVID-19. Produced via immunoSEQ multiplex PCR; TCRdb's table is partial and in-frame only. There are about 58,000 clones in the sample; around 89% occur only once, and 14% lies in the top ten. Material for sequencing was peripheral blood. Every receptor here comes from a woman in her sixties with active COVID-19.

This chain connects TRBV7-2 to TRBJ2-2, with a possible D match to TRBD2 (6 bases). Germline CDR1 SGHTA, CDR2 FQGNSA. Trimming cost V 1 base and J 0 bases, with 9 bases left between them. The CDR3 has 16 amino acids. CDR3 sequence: CASSLDGGANTGELFF. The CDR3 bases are TGTGCCAGCAGCTTAGATGGCGGGGCGAACACCGGGGAGCTGTTTTTT.

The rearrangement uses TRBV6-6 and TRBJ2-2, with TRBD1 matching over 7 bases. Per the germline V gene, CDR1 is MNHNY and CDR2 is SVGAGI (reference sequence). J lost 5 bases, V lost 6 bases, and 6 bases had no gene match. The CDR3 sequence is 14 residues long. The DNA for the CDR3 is TGTGCCAGCAGGAAACAGGGGACGACCGGGGAGCTGTTTTTT. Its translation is CASRKQGTTGELFF.

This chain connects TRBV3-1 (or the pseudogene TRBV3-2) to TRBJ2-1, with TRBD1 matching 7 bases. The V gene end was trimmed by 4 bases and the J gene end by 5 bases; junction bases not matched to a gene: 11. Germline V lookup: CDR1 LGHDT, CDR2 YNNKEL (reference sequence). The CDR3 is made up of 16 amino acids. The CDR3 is CASSPMTVQGNNEQFF. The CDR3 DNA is TGTGCCAGCAGCCCGATGACGGTACAGGGGAACAATGAGCAGTTCTTC.

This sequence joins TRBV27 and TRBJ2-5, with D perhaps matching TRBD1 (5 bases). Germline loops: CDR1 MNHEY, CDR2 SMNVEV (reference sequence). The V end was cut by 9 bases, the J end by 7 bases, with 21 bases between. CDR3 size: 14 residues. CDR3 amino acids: CASYPLQEMGTQYF. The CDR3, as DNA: TGTGCCAGTTACCCACTACAGGAGATGGGGACCCAGTACTTC.

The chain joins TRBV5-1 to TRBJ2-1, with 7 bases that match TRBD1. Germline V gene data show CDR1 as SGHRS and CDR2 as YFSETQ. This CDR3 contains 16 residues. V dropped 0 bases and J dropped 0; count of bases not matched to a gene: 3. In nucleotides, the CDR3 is TGCGCCAGCAGCTTGGTGACAGGGAGCTCCTACAATGAGCAGTTCTTC. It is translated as CASSLVTGSSYNEQFF.

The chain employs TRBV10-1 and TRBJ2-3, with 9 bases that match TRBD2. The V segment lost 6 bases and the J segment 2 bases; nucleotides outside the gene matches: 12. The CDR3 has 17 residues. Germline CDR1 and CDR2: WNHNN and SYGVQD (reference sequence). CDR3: CASSQSTAGGLTDTQYF. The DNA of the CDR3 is TGCGCCAGCAGCCAGAGTACAGCGGGGGGCCTCACAGATACGCAGTATTTT.

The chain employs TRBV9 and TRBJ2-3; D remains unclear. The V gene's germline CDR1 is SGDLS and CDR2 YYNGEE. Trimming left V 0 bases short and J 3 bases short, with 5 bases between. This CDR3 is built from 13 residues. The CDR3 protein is CASSVVATDTQYF. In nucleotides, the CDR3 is TGTGCCAGCAGCGTAGTTGCGACAGATACGCAGTATTTT.

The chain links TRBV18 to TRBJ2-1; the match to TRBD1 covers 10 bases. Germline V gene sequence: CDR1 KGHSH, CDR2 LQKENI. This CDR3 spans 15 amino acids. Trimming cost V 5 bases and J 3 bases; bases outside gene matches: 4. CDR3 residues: CASSVGQGLYNEQFF. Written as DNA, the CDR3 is TGTGCCAGCTCAGTGGGACAGGGGCTCTACAATGAGCAGTTCTTC. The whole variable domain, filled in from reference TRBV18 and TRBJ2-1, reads NAGVMQNPRHLVRRRGQEARLRCSPMKGHSHVYWYRQLPEEGLKFMVYLQKENIIDESGMPKERFSAEFPKEGPSILRIQQVVRGDSAAYFCASSVGQGLYNEQFFGPGTRLTVL.

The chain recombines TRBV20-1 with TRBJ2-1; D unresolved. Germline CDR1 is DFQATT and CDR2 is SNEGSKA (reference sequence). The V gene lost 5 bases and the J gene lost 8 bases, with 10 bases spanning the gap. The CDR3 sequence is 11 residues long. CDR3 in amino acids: CSASARYEQFF. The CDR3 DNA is TGCAGTGCTTCCGCCAGATATGAGCAGTTCTTC.

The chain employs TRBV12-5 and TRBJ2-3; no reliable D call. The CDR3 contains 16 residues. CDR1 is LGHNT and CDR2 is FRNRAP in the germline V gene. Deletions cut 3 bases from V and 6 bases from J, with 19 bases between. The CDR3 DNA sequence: TGTGCTAGTGGTTTTGGAGCTTCCTATTTTGATGATACGCAGTATTTT. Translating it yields CASGFGASYFDDTQYF.

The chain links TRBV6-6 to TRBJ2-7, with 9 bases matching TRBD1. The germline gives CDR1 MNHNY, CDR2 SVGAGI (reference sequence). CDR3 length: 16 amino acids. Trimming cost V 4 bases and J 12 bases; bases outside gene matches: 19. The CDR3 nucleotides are TGTGCCAGCAGTTCTATTTCGTTGGGACAGGGACATCAGATGTACTTC. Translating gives CASSSISLGQGHQMYF.